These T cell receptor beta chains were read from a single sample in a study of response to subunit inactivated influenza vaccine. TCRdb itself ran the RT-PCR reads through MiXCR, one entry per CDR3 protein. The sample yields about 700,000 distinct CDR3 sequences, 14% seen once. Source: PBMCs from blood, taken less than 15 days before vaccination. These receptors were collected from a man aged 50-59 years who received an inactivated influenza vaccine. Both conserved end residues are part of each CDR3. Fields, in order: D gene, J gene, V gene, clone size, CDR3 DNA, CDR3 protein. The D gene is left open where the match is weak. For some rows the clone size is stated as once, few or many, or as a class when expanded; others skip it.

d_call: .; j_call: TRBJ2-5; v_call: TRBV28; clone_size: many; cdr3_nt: TGTGCCAGCAGTGGGACTTTGGGGACCCAGTACTTC; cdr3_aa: CASSGTLGTQYF
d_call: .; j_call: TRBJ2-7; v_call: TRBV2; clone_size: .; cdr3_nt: TGTGCCAGCAGTGAAAGCAGGGTCTACGAGCAGTACTTC; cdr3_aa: CASSESRVYEQYF
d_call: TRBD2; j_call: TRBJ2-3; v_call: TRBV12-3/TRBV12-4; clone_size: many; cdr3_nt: TGTGCCAGCGGAGGACTAGCGGGGGGTATAAAGACAGATACGCAGTATTTT; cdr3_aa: CASGGLAGGIKTDTQYF
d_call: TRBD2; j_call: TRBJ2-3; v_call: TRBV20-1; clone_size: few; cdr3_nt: TGCAGTGCTCATACCGGGACTAGCTTCGCAGATACGCAGTATTTT; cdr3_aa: CSAHTGTSFADTQYF
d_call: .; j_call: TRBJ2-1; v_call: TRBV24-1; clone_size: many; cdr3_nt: TGTGCCACCAGTGATTTCAGTGGGAGATACAATGAGCAGTTCTTC; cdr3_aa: CATSDFSGRYNEQFF
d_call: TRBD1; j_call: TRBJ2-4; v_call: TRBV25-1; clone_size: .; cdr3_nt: TGTGCCAGCAGTTGGACAGGGGGAGACATTCAGTACTTC; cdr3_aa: CASSWTGGDIQYF
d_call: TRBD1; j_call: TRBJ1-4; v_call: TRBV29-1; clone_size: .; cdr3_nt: TGCAGCGCCCACCGGGACAGGGGTGAAAAACTGTTTTTT; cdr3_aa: CSAHRDRGEKLFF
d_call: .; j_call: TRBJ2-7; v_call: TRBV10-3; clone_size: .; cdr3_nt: TGTGCCATCAGTGACCGGGGCAGGACCTACGAGCAGTACTTC; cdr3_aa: CAISDRGRTYEQYF
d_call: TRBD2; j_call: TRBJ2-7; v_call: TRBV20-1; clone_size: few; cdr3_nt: TGCAGTGCTAGAGCCTACGGACTAGCGGCCTCCTACGAGCAGTACTTC; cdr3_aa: CSARAYGLAASYEQYF
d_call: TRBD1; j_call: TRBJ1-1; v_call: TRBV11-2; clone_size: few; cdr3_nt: TGTGCCAGCAGCTTAACACAGGGGGCCACTGAAGCTTTCTTT; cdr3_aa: CASSLTQGATEAFF
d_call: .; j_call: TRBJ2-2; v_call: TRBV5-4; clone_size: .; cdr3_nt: TGTGCCAGCGCCTTGCGGGCGAACACCGGGGAGCTGTTTTTT; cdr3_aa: CASALRANTGELFF
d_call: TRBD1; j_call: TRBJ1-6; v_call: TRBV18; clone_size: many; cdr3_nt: TGTGCCAGCTCAACTGGGACAGGGGGTAATTCACCCCTCCACTTT; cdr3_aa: CASSTGTGGNSPLHF
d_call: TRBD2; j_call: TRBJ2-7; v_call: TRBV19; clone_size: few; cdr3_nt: TGTGCCAGTAGTATGGGACCAGCGGGAGGGAGCGACGAGCAGTACTTC; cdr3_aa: CASSMGPAGGSDEQYF
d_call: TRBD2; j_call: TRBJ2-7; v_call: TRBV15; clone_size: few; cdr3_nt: TGTGCCACCAGCAGAGGCAGGGAGGGCGAGCAGTACTTC; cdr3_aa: CATSRGREGEQYF
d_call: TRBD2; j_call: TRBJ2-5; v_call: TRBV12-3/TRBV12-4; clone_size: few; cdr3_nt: TGTGCCAGCAGTTTAGGGGACCTGGTCGGGGGGTTTAGTCGCCAAGAGACCCAGTACTTC; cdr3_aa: CASSLGDLVGGFSRQETQYF
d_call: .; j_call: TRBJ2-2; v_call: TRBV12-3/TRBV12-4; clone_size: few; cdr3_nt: TGTGCCAGCAGTAGAGGGGGGGACACCGGGGAGCTGTTTTTT; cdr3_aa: CASSRGGDTGELFF
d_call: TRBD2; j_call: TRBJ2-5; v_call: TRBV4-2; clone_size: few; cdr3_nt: TGTGCCAGCAGCCAGTTTAGCGGGAGCCTCCAAGAGACCCAGTACTTC; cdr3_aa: CASSQFSGSLQETQYF
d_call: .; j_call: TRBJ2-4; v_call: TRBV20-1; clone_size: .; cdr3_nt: TGCAGTGCTAGTTGGGGGGCCTCCAAAAACATTCAGTACTTC; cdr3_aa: CSASWGASKNIQYF
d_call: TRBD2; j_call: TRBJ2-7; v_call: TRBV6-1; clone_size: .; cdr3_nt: TGTGCCAGCAGTCGGGGGCTAGCGGGGATTGTCGAGCAGTACTTC; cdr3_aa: CASSRGLAGIVEQYF
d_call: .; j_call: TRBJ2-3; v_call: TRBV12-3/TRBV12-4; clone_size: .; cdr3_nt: TGTGCCAGCAGTTTAGACCAAGTATCCCCGCAGTATTTT; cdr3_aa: CASSLDQVSPQYF
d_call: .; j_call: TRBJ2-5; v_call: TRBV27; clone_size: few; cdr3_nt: TGTGCCAGCACCCCAGACGCGGGACGTCAGACCCAGTACTTC; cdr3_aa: CASTPDAGRQTQYF
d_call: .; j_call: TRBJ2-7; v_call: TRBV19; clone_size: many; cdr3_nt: TGTGCCAGTAGTATTGCGGGGGAGCAGTACTTC; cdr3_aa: CASSIAGEQYF
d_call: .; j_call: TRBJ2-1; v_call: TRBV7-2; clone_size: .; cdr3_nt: TGTGCCAGCAGCCACCCACCGCGTTCCTACAATGAGCAGTTCTTC; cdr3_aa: CASSHPPRSYNEQFF
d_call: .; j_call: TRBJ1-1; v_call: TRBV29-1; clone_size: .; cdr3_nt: TGCAGCGTTGTCACAGGGCTGGGCACTGAAGCTTTCTTT; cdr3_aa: CSVVTGLGTEAFF
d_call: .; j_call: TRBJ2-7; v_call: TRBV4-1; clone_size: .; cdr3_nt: TGCGCCAGCAGCCAAGTCCCGGGATACTCCTACGAGCAGTACTTC; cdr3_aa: CASSQVPGYSYEQYF